One sample yielded the 14 T cell receptor beta chains listed below, sequenced in a study of cytomegalovirus exposure and HLA in healthy donors. The table came from immunoSEQ multiplex PCR; TCRdb's copy has only in-frame clones and leaves some out. The data contain under 250,000 clones, around 86% of them singletons. Sequences were obtained from PBMCs. The receptors come from a woman aged 18-29 years in good health and CMV-seropositive.

The chain uses TRBV4-1 and TRBJ2-7; TRBD2 might be the D (5 bases). There are 11 residues in the CDR3. Trimming pared 1 base from V and 7 bases from J, leaving 5 bases between. Germline V gene sequence: CDR1 MGHRA, CDR2 YSYEKL. This CDR3 is CASSQGEEQYF. Here the CDR3 DNA reads TGCGCCAGCAGCCAAGGGGAGGAGCAGTACTTC.

The chain employs TRBV4-2 and TRBJ1-4; no reliable D call. The V gene lost 0 bases and the J gene lost 6 bases, with 5 bases spanning the gap. From germline, CDR1 is LGHNA and CDR2 YNFKEQ. This CDR3 has 13 amino acids. The CDR3 loop is CASSQEQYEKLFF. In nucleotides, the CDR3 is TGTGCCAGCAGCCAAGAGCAGTATGAAAAACTGTTTTTT.

The V and J genes are TRBV19 and TRBJ2-3; 9 bases map to TRBD1. Germline V lookup: CDR1 LNHDA, CDR2 SQIVND (reference sequence). V was clipped by 5 bases and J by 4 bases; unmatched bases: 4. The CDR3 totals 14 residues. The CDR3 spells CASSGQGQADTQYF. As DNA, the CDR3 is TGTGCCAGTAGTGGACAGGGGCAGGCAGATACGCAGTATTTT.

This sequence joins TRBV5-4 and TRBJ2-6; D is uncertain. The CDR3 length is 18 residues. V shed 0 bases and J shed 0 bases, with 13 bases lying between them. Germline CDR1 SGHNT, CDR2 YYREEE (reference sequence). In DNA form, the CDR3 reads TGTGCCAGCAGCTTGGTTGCCACACCTAGCTCTGGGGCCAACGTCCTGACTTTC. Its protein product is CASSLVATPSSGANVLTF.

The rearrangement joins TRBV4-1 to TRBJ1-5; tentatively, D is TRBD1 (5 bases). The CDR3 consists of 16 residues. V lost 3 bases, J lost 2 bases, and 14 bases lay in between. Germline V lookup: CDR1 MGHRA, CDR2 YSYEKL. This CDR3 is CASSQIGGGGNQPQHF. The CDR3 nucleotides read TGCGCCAGCAGCCAGATCGGGGGAGGCGGCAATCAGCCCCAGCATTTT.

This chain uses TRBV28 with TRBJ2-5; D is possibly TRBD1 (6 bases). Germline CDR1 and CDR2: MDHEN and SYDVKM. V lost 4 bases to trimming and J lost 4 bases, with 22 bases between them. The CDR3 has 17 residues. Here the CDR3 reads CASSSRPSNTGIETQYF. The DNA for the CDR3 is TGTGCCAGCAGTTCACGCCCATCCAATACAGGGATAGAGACCCAGTACTTC.

V and J are TRBV27 and TRBJ1-6; 10 nucleotides align to TRBD1. Germline V gene lookup returns CDR1 MNHEY and CDR2 SMNVEV (reference sequence). The ends lost 1 base at V and 8 bases at J; junction bases unmatched: 5. There are 16 residues in the CDR3. CDR3 sequence: CASSLWDRGRYSPLHF. CDR3 in DNA: TGTGCCAGCAGTTTATGGGACAGGGGCCGTTATTCACCCCTCCACTTT.

The V call is TRBV30, the J call TRBJ1-5, with TRBD1 identical over 8 bases. With 1 base clipped from V and 7 bases from J, the junction kept 9 bases outside the gene matches. CDR3 size: 15 residues. Germline values: CDR1 GTSNPN, CDR2 SVGIG (reference sequence). CDR3 region: CAWSGGQGARQPQHF. In nucleotides, the CDR3 is TGTGCCTGGAGTGGGGGGCAGGGGGCACGGCAGCCCCAGCATTTT.

This sequence joins TRBV9 and TRBJ1-2; TRBD1 matches 8 bases. The germline V gene has CDR1 SGDLS and CDR2 YYNGEE. V trimming: 3 bases; J trimming: 5 bases; junction bases outside the gene matches: 6. There are 14 residues in the CDR3. The CDR3 region has the DNA TGTGCCAGCAGCGATACAGGGGGTTGGTATGGCTACACCTTC. Translating it yields CASSDTGGWYGYTF.

The gene calls are TRBV5-4 and TRBJ2-7, with 15 nucleotides matching TRBD2. Germline CDR1 is SGHNT and CDR2 is YYREEE (reference sequence). J gave up 9 bases and V 3 bases, and 7 bases lay outside the gene matches. This CDR3 has 15 amino acids. The CDR3 spells CASSWGGTSGRRQYF. CDR3 coding DNA: TGTGCCAGCAGCTGGGGGGGGACTAGCGGGAGGCGGCAGTACTTC.

This chain links TRBV5-1 with TRBJ2-6, with D maybe TRBD2 (6 bases). V dropped 1 base and J dropped 3 bases, with 11 bases sitting between them. The CDR3 has 16 residues. Germline CDR1 is SGHRS and CDR2 is YFSETQ. The CDR3 DNA follows: TGCGCCAGCAGCTTGATTGTGGGAGGTGGGGCCAACGTCCTGACTTTC. It translates to CASSLIVGGGANVLTF.

This rearrangement joins TRBV6-1 to TRBJ1-1; perhaps TRBD1 as D (6 bases). Germline V gene sequence: CDR1 MNHNS, CDR2 SASEGT. This CDR3 has 14 amino acids. Trimming pared 2 bases from V and 1 base from J, leaving 8 bases between. CDR3 in DNA: TGTGCCAGCAGTGAACCGGACAGGAACACTGAAGCTTTCTTT. Protein sequence: CASSEPDRNTEAFF.

The V and J genes are TRBV19 and TRBJ1-2, with D unclear. Germline values: CDR1 LNHDA, CDR2 SQIVND (reference sequence). This CDR3 is built from 13 residues. Trimming left V 7 bases short and J 4 bases short, with 13 bases between. Here the CDR3 reads CASKWSSSYGYTF. Here the CDR3 DNA reads TGTGCCAGTAAGTGGAGCTCTTCCTATGGCTACACCTTC. Supplemented by reference TRBV19 and TRBJ1-2, the full variable domain reads DGGITQSPKYLFRKEGQNVTLSCEQNLNHDAMYWYRQDPGQGLRLIYYSQIVNDFQKGDIAEGYSVSREKKESFPLTVTSAQKNPTAFYLCASKWSSSYGYTFGSGTRLTVV.

The V and J genes are TRBV2 and TRBJ2-5; D not certain. Trimming pared 0 bases from V and 5 bases from J, leaving 7 bases between. The CDR3 loop spans 13 amino acids. Germline V gene lookup returns CDR1 SNHLY and CDR2 FYNNEI. CDR3 sequence (DNA): TGTGCCAGCAGTGAAGCTAATCCGGAGACCCAGTACTTC. This encodes CASSEANPETQYF.